This T cell receptor beta chain originates from a study of T cells in Graves' hyperthyroidism and ophthalmopathy. General observations from the study: The model anticipated ophthalmopathy a median around six months pre-onset. Separation of ophthalmopathy from stable hyperthyroidism was achieved by a 13 V-J model.

Trimming took 11 bases from V and 1 from J, leaving 9 bases between them. Germline V gene lookup returns CDR1 SEHNR and CDR2 FQNEAQ (reference sequence). The CDR3 consists of 11 residues. Hyperthyroidism patients were newly diagnosed, had disease duration under 2 months, and were aged 18 to 65 years. PBMCs were obtained from about 9.9 ml fresh peripheral blood. At least ten counts were recorded for this clonotype. The target antigen is unknown. Amplification targeted TCR beta CDR3 regions from RNA transcripts. The HTBI set primed first-round TCR CDR3 RT-PCR. TCRdb re-derived calls from the multiplex PCR reads in MiXCR, one entry per CDR3 protein. Among fewer than 550,000 distinct CDR3 sequences, roughly 14% were seen once, and the ten largest hold 12% to 15%.

The V call is TRBV7-9, the J call TRBJ2-7; D not resolved. The sample taken for sequencing was blood. The TCR sequence derives from a woman aged 18-30 years with Graves' hyperthyroidism. CDR3 residues: CAWVTSYEQYF. CDR3 nucleotide sequence: TGTGCCTGGGTAACGTCCTACGAGCAGTACTTC.